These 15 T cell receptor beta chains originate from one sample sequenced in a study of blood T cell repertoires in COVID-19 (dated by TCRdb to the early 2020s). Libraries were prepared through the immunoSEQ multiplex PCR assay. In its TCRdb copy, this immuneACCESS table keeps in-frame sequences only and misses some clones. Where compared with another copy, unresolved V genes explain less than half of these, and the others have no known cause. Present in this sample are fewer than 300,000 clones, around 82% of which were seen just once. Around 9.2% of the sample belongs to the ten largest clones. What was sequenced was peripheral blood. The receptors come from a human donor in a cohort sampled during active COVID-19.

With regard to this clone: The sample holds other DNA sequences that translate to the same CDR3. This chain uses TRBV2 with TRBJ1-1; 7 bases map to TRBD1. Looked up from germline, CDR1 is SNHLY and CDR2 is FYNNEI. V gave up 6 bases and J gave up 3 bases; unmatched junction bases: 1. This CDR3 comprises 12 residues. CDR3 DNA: TGTGCCAGCAGCAGGGGGGACACTGAAGCTTTCTTT. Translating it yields CASSRGDTEAFF.

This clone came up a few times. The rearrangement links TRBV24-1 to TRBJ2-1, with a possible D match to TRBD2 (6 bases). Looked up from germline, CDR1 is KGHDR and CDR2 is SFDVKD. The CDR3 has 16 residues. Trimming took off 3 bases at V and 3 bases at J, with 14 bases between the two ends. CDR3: CATSDPRGGSYNEQFF. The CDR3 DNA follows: TGTGCCACCAGTGATCCCCGTGGGGGGAGCTACAATGAGCAGTTCTTC.

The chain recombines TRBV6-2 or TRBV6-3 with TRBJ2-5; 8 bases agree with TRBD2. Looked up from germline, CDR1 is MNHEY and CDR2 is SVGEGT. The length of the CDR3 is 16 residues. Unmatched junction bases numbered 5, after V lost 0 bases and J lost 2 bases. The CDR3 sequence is CASSYSGSGAQETQYF. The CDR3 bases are TGTGCCAGCAGTTACTCTGGTAGCGGGGCACAAGAGACCCAGTACTTC.

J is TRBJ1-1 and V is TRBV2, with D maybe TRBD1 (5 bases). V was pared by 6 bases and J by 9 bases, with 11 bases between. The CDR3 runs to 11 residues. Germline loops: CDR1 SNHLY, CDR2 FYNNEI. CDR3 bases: TGTGCCAGCAGGCAGGGAACGAAAGCTTTCTTT. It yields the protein CASRQGTKAFF.

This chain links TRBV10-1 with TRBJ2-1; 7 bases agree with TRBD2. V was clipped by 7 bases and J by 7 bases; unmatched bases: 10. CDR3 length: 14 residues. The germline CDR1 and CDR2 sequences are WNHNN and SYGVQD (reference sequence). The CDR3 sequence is CASTPQGGPNEQFF. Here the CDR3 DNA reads TGCGCCAGCACTCCTCAGGGAGGGCCGAATGAGCAGTTCTTC.

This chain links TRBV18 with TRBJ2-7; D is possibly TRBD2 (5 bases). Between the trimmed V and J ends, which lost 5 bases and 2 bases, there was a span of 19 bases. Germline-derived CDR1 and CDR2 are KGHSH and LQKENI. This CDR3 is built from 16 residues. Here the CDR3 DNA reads TGTGCCAGCTCATCTCTATCGGGAACACCCGCCTACGAGCAGTACTTC. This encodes CASSSLSGTPAYEQYF.

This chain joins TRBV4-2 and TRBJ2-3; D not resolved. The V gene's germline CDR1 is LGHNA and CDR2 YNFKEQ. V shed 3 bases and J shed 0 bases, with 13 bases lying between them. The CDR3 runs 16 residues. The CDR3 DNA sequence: TGTGCCAGCAGCCACGCTAGACTCCCTAGCACAGATACGCAGTATTTT. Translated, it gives CASSHARLPSTDTQYF.

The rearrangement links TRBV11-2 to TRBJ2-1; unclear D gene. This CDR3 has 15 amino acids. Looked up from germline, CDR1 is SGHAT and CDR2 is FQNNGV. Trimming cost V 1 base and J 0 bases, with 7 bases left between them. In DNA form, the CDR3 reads TGTGCCAGCAGCTTAGCGGAGAGCTCCTACAATGAGCAGTTCTTC. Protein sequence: CASSLAESSYNEQFF.

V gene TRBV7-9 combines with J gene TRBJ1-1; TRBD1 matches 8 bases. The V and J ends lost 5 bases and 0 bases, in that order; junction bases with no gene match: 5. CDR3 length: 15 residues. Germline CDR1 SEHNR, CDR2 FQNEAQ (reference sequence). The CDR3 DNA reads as TGTGCCAGCAGCCCGAGGGACAGGATGAACACTGAAGCTTTCTTT. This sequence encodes CASSPRDRMNTEAFF.

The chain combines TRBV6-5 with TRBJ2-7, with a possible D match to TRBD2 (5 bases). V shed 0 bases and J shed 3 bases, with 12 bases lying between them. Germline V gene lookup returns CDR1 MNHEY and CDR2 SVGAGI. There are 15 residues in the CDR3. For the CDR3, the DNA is TGTGCCAGCAGTTACTCGGGCCTAGCAGGCTACGAGCAGTACTTC. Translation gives CASSYSGLAGYEQYF.

CDR3 amino acids: CASSLGGRYSNQPQHF. The CDR3 DNA reads TGTGCCAGCAGTTTGGGCGGGCGGTATAGCAATCAGCCCCAGCATTTT. J is TRBJ1-5 and V is TRBV28, with D uncertain. V lost 3 bases to trimming and J lost 0 bases, with 12 bases between them. The CDR3 extends over 16 amino acids. The germline V gene has CDR1 MDHEN and CDR2 SYDVKM.

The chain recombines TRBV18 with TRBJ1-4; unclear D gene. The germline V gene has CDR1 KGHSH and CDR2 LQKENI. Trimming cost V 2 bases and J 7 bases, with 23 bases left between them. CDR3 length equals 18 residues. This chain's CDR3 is CASSPTIPGDKRGEKLFF. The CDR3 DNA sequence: TGTGCCAGCTCACCAACAATTCCGGGCGACAAACGGGGTGAAAAACTGTTTTTT.

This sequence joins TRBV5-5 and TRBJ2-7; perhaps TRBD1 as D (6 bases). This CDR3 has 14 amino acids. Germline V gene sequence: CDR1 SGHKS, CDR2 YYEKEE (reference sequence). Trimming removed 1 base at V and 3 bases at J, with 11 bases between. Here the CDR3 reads CASSLYRDDYEQYF. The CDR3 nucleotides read TGTGCCAGCAGCTTGTACAGGGACGACTACGAGCAGTACTTC.

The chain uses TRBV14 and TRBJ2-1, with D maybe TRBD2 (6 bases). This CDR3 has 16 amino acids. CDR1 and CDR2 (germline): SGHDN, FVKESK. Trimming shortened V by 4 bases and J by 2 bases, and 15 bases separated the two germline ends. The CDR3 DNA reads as TGTGCCAGCAGCCGTCTCCAAGCGGGCCCCTACAATGAGCAGTTCTTC. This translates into CASSRLQAGPYNEQFF.

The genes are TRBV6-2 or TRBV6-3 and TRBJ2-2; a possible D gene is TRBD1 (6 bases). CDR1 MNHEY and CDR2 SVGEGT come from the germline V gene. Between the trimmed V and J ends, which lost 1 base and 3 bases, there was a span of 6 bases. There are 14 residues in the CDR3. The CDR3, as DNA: TGTGCCAGCAGTTACTACAGGGACACCGGGGAGCTGTTTTTT. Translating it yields CASSYYRDTGELFF.